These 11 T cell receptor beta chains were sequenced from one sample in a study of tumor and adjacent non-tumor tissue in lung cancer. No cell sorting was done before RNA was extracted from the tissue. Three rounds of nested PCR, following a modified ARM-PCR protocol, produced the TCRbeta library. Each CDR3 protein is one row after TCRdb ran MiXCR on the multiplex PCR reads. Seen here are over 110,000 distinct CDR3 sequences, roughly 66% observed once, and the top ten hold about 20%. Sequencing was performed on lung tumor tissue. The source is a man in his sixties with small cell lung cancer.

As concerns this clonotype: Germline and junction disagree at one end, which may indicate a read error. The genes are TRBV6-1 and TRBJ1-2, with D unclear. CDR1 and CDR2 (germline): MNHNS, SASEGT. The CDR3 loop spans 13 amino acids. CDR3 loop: CASSEQLLYSYSF. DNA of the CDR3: TGTGCCAGCAGTGAACAGTTGCTCTATAGCTACAGCTTC.

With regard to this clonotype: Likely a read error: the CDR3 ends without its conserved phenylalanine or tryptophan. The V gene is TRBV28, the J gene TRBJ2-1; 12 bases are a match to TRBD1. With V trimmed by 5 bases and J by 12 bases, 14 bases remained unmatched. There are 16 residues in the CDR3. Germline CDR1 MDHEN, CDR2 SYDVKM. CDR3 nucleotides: TGTGCCAGCAGTCCGCCAGCAGGGACAGGGGGCAAGGCGCAGTTCTCC. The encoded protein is CASSPPAGTGGKAQFS.

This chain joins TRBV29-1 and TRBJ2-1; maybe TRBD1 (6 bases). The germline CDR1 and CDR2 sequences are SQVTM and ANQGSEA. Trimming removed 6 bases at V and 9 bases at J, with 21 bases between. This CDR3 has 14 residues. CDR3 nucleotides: TGCAGCGTGGCTAGGGAACAGGGTACGGGTGAGCAGTTCTTC. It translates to CSVAREQGTGEQFF.

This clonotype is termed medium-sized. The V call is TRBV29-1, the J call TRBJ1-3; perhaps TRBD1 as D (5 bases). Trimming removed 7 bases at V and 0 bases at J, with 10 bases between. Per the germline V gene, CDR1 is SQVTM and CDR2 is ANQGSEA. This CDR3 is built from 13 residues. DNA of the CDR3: TGCAGCGCCGGGACTTACTCTGGAAACACCATATATTTT. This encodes CSAGTYSGNTIYF.

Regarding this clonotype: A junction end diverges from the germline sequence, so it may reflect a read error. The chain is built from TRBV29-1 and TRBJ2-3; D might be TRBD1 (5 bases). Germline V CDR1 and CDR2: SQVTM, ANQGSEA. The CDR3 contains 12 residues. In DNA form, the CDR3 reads TGCAGCGTTGTGGAAATGACAGATACGCAGTATTTC. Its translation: CSVVEMTDTQYF.

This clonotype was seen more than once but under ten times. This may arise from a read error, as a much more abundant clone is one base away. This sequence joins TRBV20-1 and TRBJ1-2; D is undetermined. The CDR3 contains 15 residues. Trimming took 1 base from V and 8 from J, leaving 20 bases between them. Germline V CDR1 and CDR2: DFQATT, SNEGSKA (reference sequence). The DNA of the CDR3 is TGCAGTGCTAGAGTGAGGGAGCCCGTTGTATTAGGCTACACCTTC. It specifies CSARVREPVVLGYTF.

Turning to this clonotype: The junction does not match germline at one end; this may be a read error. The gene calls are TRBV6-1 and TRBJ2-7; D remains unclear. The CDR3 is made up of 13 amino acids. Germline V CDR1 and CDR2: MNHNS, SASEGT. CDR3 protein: CASSAGRLYEHYF. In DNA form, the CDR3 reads TGTGCCAGCAGTGCCGGACGGCTCTACGAGCATTACTTC.

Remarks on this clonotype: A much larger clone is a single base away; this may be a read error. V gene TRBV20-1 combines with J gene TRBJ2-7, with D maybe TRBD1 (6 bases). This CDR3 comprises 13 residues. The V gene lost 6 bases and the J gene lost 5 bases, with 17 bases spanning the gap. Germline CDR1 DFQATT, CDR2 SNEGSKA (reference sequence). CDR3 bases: TGCAGTGCGAACAACTGGGGGCTCGACGAGCAGTACTTC. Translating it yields CSANNWGLDEQYF.

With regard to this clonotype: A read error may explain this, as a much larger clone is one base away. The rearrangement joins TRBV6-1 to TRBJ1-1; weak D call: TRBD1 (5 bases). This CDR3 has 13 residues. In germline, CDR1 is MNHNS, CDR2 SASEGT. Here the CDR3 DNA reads TGTGCCAGCAGTCTGTACAGGAACGCTGAAGCTTTCTTT. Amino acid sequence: CASSLYRNAEAFF.

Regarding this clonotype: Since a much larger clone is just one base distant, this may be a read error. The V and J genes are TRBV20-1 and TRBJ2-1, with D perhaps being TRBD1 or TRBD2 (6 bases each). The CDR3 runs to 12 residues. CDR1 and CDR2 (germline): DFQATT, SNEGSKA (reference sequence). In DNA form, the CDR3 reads TGCATTGCTAGAGGGGGGTACAATGAGCAGTTCTTC. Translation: CIARGGYNEQFF.

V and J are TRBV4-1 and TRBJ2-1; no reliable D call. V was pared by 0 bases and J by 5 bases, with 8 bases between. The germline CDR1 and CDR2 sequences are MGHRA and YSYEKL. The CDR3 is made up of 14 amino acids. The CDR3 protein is CASSQDRTDNEQFF. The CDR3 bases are TGCGCCAGCAGCCAAGACCGGACCGACAATGAGCAGTTCTTC.